This T cell receptor (beta chain) is from a study of T cell changes during pregnancy in multiple sclerosis. The method was immunoSEQ multiplex PCR; TCRdb's version includes in-frame clones alone and lacks a portion of them. This sample carries 80,000 to 100,000 clones, approximately 93% of them seen once, and the ten largest clones take about 0.95%. CDR3 length equals 15 residues. Germline V gene data show CDR1 as MNHEY and CDR2 as SVGAGI. J lost 3 bases, V lost 6 bases, and 11 bases had no gene match. The rearrangement links TRBV6-5 to TRBJ2-7; 7 bases fit TRBD1. This specimen was peripheral blood, taken after pregnancy. The TCR comes from a female donor with multiple sclerosis, enrolled in a pregnancy study. CDR3 sequence: CASSQVRGLYYEQYF. The CDR3 DNA reads TGTGCCAGCAGCCAAGTAAGGGGGCTATACTACGAGCAGTACTTC.